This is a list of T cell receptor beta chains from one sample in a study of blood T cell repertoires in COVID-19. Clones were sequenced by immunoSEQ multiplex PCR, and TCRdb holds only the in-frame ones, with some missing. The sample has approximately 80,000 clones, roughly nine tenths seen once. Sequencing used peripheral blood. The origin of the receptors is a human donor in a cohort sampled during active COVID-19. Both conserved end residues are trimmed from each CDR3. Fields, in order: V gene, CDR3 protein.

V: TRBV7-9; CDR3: ASSLGVPNLGLNEQY
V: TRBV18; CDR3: ASSPEQGVHGELF
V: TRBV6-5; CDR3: ASSLDRGENYGYT
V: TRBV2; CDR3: ASSPATGLN
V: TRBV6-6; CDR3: ASSSPSGTSGYEQF
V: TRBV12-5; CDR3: ASEGDRGADTQY
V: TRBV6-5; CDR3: ASSSLSTDTQY
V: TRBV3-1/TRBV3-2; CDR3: ASSLGVGAEAF
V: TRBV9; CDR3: ASSVDSGRAGEQY
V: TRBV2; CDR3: ASSAIAGGQETQY
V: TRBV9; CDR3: ASSVDSRGRRTDTQY
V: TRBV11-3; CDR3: ASSPRHSGGLSSTDTQY
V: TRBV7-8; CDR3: ASSFTTGLGEQY
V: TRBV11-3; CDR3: ASSPRGLAGYNEQF
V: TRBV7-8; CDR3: ASSQRGRDTEAF
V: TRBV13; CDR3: ASSLEISGSRKDTQY
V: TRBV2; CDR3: ASNTRTGQPQH
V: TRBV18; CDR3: ASSDTNYGYT
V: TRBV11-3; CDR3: ASSPSRGSGGELF
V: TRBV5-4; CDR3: ASSLPAGINEQF
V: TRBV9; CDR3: ASSGVGDSRNSPLH
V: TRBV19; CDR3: ASNPPGGGYT
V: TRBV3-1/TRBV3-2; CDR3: ASSIRYEQY
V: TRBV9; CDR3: ASSVGGLTTDTQY
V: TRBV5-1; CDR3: ASSLEVAGRDTQY
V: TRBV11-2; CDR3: ASSLLLAGAEGTDTQY
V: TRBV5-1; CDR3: ASSLRAGKHYEQY
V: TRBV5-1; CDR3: ASSLVGVGNNEQF
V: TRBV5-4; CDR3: ASSVQLAGVNEQF
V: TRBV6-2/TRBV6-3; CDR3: ASSFIGDEQF
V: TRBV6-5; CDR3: ASSPGEINEQY
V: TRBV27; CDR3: ASSLGLYQETQY
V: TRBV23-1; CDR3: ASSSLPPGRKF
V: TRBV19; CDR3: ASSIRAVSPSAGANVLT
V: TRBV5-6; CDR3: ASNTAGLLYEQY
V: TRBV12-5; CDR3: ASARTGGNYEQY
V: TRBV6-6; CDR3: ASRVAGGSYNEQF
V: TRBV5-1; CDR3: ASSLSRWSGELF
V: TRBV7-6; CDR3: ASSPTTGRTYEQY
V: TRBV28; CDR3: ATQRGQIGVNTEAF
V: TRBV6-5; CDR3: ASQDSSYNEQF
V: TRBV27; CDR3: ASSWAPGTDTQY
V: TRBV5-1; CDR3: ASSFRDTGELF
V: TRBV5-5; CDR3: ASGSRAGDLWNTGELF
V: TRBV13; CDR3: ASSQQGQGFKSYEQY
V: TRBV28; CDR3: ASSVEAASGEQF
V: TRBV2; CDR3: ASRGSRFRTDTQY
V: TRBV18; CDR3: ASSPRGIDTEAF
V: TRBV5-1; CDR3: ASSRGSSTNEKLF
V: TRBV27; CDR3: ASSLGPPGGEQY